This TCR beta chain was obtained from a study of neurological immune-mediated disorders. This clonotype was seen at least ten times. The ends lost 5 bases at V and 8 bases at J; junction bases unmatched: 3. Germline V gives CDR1 SGHRS, CDR2 YFSETQ. This CDR3 is 13 amino acids long. The making of cDNA relied on 5'RACE with 10-nucleotide random UMIs. TCRdb used MiXCR to reprocess the 5' RACE reads, holding one entry per CDR3 protein. The sample lists tens of thousands of distinct CDR3 sequences; about 2.5% were seen once. The clonotype comes from a woman in her twenties or thirties with multiple sclerosis. The rearrangement uses TRBV5-1 and TRBJ2-2; 10 positions match TRBD2. Sequencing input: PBMCs. The CDR3 protein is CASRSTSGGELFF. The CDR3 DNA reads TGCGCCAGCAGGTCGACTAGCGGGGGGGAGCTGTTTTTT.